This T cell receptor (beta chain) is drawn from a study of human T cells and chemical hapten exposure. Study-level background: Patches with 0.01% DPC went on the upper back, and the tests were read at 6 days.

This sample's time point: patch test 2, 6 weeks after DPC sensitization. Noted treatment: therapeutic diphenylcyclopropenone sensitization with weekly scalp DPC. Trimming shortened V by 8 bases and J by 1 base, and 12 bases separated the two germline ends. The CDR3 covers 14 residues. CDR1 is MGHDK, CDR2 SYGVNS, per germline. In its sample, this clonotype was seen many times. How the authors handled the data: The median was roughly 95,000 TCRs per sample, ranging roughly 20,000 to 690,600. MiXCR, applied by TCRdb to the RACE reads, yields one record per CDR3 protein. The V and J calls reflect TCRdb's pipeline rather than the authors' work. The table includes about 400,000 distinct CDR3 sequences, about 6.9% detected once.

The specimen comprised whole blood, sampled in connection with sensitization to the hapten diphenylcyclopropenone (DPC). This TCR was sampled from a woman aged 18-29 years with alopecia areata. Some clones in this sample may be carry-over from other donors' samples. The chain recombines TRBV25-1 with TRBJ1-5; the D gene is possibly TRBD1 (5 bases). The CDR3 bases are TGTGCCAGCTCAGGGTCGGAAAGCAATCAGCCCCAGCATTTT. Translating gives CASSGSESNQPQHF.